Listed below are T cell receptor beta chains from one sample, sequenced in a study of OX40 agonist ivuxolimab in advanced cancers. Method: immunoSEQ multiplex PCR; TCRdb's copy keeps in-frame clones and lacks some. This sample has over 40,000 clones, with approximately 80% found just once. The sample in question was CD4+ or CD8+ T cells sorted from blood, obtained in a trial of the OX40 agonist ivuxolimab. The receptors shown here come from an adult with an advanced solid tumor such as melanoma, head and neck, liver or kidney cancer. Both conserved end residues are part of each CDR3. D genes are given only for firm matches. Clone size, where shown, is once, few, many, or a class for clones that have expanded.

v_gene	abundance	d_gene	j_gene	CDR3aa	CDR3nt
TRBV5-5	-	-	TRBJ1-2	CASSLAGYYGYTF	TGTGCCAGCAGCTTGGCCGGGTACTATGGCTACACCTTC
TRBV2	-	TRBD1	TRBJ1-2	CATHQGDYGYTF	TGTGCCACCCATCAGGGGGACTATGGCTACACCTTC
TRBV5-4	-	-	TRBJ2-1	CASSSFSSSEQFF	TGTGCCAGCAGCTCCTTTTCCTCCAGTGAGCAGTTCTTC
TRBV7-9	few	TRBD1	TRBJ1-1	CASSFDRGTEAFF	TGTGCCAGCAGCTTCGACAGGGGGACTGAAGCTTTCTTT
TRBV9	-	-	TRBJ2-2	CASSADKVPGQTNTGELFF	TGTGCCAGCAGCGCCGACAAAGTACCGGGACAAACGAACACCGGGGAGCTGTTTTTT
TRBV5-1	-	-	TRBJ1-5	CASSWDRGNQPQHF	TGCGCCAGCAGCTGGGATAGGGGAAATCAGCCCCAGCATTTT
TRBV5-8	few	-	TRBJ1-2	CASSLTTSYGYTF	TGTGCCAGCAGCTTAACAACTAGCTATGGCTACACCTTC
TRBV6-1	-	-	TRBJ2-3	CASSEPSYTDTQYF	TGTGCCAGCAGTGAACCCAGTTACACAGATACGCAGTATTTT
TRBV30	-	-	TRBJ1-1	CAWSVLGPMGVGTEAFF	TGTGCCTGGAGTGTCCTCGGTCCGATGGGGGTCGGCACTGAAGCTTTCTTT
TRBV27	-	TRBD2	TRBJ2-2	CASSLYSGVNTGELFF	TGTGCCAGCAGTTTGTATAGCGGGGTGAACACCGGGGAGCTGTTTTTT
TRBV5-4	-	TRBD1	TRBJ2-4	CASSIPGTEGEYF	TGTGCCAGCAGCATACCCGGGACAGAAGGGGAGTACTTC
TRBV11-3	-	-	TRBJ2-1	CASSPSLGWGEQFF	TGTGCCAGCAGCCCGTCCCTAGGATGGGGGGAGCAGTTCTTC
TRBV10-3	-	-	TRBJ2-7	CAIRDPGAPSYEQYF	TGTGCCATCAGGGACCCAGGGGCCCCCTCCTACGAGCAGTACTTC
TRBV5-1	-	-	TRBJ2-3	CASSRSGQSTDTQYF	TGCGCCAGCAGCAGGAGCGGGCAAAGCACAGATACGCAGTATTTT
TRBV5-4	medium-sized	-	TRBJ2-5	CASSLVVAGQETQYF	TGTGCCAGCAGCTTGGTTGTGGCAGGGCAAGAGACCCAGTACTTC
TRBV19	-	TRBD1	TRBJ2-5	CASSTLGTAKETQYF	TGTGCCAGCAGCACCCTGGGGACAGCAAAAGAGACCCAGTACTTC
TRBV7-8	-	-	TRBJ1-3	CASSFSPPQSSGNTIYF	TGTGCCAGCAGCTTCTCCCCCCCCCAGAGCTCTGGAAACACCATATATTTT
TRBV28	few	-	TRBJ1-2	CASMGRKNYGYTF	TGTGCCAGCATGGGGCGAAAAAACTATGGCTACACCTTC
TRBV6-1	once	-	TRBJ2-1	CASSRDQTYNEQFF	TGTGCCAGCAGCCGGGACCAAACCTACAATGAGCAGTTCTTC
TRBV6-1	-	-	TRBJ1-1	CASRDRGGEAFF	TGTGCCAGCAGGGATAGGGGGGGTGAAGCTTTCTTT
TRBV13	-	TRBD2	TRBJ2-5	CASSLRLAGAETQYF	TGTGCCAGCAGCTTACGCCTAGCGGGGGCAGAGACCCAGTACTTC
TRBV20-1	-	-	TRBJ2-7	CSVGGGYEQYF	TGCAGTGTGGGGGGCGGTTACGAGCAGTACTTC